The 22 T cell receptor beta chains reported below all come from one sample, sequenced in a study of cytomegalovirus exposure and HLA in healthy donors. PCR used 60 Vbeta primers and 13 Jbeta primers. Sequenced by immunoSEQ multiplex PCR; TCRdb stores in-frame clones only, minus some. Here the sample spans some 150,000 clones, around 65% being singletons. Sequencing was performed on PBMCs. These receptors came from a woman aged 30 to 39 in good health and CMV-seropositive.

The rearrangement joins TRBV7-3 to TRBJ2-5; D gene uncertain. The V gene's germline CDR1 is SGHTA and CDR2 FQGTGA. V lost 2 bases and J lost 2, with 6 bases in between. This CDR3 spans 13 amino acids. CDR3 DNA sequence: TGTGCCAGCAGCTTATCCAGACAAGAGACCCAGTACTTC. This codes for CASSLSRQETQYF.

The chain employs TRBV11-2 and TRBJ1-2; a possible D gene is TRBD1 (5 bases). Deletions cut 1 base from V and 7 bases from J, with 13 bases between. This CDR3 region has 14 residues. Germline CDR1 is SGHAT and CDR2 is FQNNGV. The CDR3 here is CASSLGGTSFGYTF. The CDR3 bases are TGTGCCAGCAGCTTAGGCGGGACGAGTTTTGGCTACACCTTC.

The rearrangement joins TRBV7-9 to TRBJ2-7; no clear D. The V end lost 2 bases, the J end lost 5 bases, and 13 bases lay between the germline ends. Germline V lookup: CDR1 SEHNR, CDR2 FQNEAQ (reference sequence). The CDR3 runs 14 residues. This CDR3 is CASSLTLPTDEQYF. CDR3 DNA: TGTGCCAGCAGCTTAACGCTACCCACCGACGAGCAGTACTTC.

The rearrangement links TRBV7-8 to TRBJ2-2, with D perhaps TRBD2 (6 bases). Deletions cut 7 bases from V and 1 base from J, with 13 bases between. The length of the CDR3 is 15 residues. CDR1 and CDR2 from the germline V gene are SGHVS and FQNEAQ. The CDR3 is CASTTRGMNTGELFF. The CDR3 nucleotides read TGTGCCAGCACCACCCGGGGGATGAACACCGGGGAGCTGTTTTTT.

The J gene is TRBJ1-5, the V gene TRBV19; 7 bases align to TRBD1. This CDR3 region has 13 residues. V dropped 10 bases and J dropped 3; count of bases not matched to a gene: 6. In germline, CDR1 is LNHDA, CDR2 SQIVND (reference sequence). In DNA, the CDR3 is TGTGCCACCGTCGACAGGGTCAATCAGCCCCAGCATTTT. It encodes CATVDRVNQPQHF.

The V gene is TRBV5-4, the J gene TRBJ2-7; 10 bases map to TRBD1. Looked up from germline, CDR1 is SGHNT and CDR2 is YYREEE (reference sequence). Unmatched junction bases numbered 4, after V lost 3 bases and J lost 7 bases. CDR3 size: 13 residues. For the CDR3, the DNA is TGTGCCAGCAGCTCTGACAGGGGGCGGGAGCAGTACTTC. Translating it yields CASSSDRGREQYF.

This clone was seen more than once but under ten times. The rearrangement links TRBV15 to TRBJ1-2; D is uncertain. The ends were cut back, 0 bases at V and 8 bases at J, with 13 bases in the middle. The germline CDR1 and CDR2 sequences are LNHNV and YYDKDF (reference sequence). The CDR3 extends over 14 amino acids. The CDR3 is CATSRDFAQEGYTF. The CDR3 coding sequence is TGTGCCACCAGCAGAGATTTCGCCCAGGAAGGCTACACCTTC.

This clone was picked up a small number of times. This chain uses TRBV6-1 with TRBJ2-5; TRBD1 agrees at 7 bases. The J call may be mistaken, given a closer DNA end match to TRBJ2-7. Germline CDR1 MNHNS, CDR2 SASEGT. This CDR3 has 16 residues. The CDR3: CASSDVWGTVAYEQYF. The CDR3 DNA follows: TGTGCCAGCAGTGACGTGTGGGGGACAGTCGCATACGAGCAGTACTTC.

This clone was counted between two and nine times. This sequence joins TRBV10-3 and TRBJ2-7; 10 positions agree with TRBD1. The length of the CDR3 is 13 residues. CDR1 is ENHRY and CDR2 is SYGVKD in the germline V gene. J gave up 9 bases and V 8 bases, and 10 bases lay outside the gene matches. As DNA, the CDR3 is TGTGCCATCTCCCAAGAGGGACAGGGGAGGCAGTACTTC. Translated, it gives CAISQEGQGRQYF.

The CDR3 region is CASSLQGPLYEQYF. The CDR3 coding sequence is TGTGCCAGCAGCTTGCAGGGCCCACTCTACGAGCAGTACTTC. The gene calls are TRBV5-6 and TRBJ2-7; tentatively, D is TRBD1 (5 bases). V lost 1 base to trimming and J lost 3 bases, with 11 bases between them. The CDR3 is made up of 14 amino acids. The germline V gene encodes CDR1 SGHDT and CDR2 YYEEEE.

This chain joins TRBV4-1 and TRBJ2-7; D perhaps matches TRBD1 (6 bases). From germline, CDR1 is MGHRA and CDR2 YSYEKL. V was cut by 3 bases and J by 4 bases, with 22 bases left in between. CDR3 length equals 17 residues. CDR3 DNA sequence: TGCGCCAGCAGCCAGGGCCCCCGGGACACAAATCGGTACGAGCAGTACTTC. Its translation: CASSQGPRDTNRYEQYF.

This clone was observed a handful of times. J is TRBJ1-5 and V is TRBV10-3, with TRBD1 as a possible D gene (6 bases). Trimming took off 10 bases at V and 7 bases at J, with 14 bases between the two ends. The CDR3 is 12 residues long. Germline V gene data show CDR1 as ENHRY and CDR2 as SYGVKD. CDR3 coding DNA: TGTGCCACTGGGGGGGCGCGGCAGCCCCAGCATTTT. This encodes CATGGARQPQHF.

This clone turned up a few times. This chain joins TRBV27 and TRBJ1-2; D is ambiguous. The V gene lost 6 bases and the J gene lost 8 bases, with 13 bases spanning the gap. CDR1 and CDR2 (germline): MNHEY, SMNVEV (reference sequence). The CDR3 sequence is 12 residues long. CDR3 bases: TGTGCCAGCAGCCCGGTGGGCTGGGGCTACACCTTC. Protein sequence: CASSPVGWGYTF.

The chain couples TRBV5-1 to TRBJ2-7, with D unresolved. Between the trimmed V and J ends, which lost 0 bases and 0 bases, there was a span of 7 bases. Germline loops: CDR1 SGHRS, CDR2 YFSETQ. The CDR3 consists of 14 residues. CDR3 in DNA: TGCGCCAGCAGCTTGGTTCTGAGCTCCTACGAGCAGTACTTC. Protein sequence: CASSLVLSSYEQYF.

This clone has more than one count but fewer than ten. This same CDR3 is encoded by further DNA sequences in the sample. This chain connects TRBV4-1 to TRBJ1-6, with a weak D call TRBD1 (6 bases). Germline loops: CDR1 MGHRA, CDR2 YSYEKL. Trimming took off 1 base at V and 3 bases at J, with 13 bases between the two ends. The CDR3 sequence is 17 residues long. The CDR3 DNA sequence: TGCGCCAGCAGCCAAGGCCCGTTCAGGGGCTATAATTCACCCCTCCACTTT. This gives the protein CASSQGPFRGYNSPLHF.

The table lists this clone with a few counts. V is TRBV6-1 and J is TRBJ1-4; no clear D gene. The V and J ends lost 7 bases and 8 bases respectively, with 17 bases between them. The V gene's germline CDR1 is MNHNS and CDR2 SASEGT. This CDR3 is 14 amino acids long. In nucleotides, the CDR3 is TGTGCCAGCATTGAGGGCGGGGATCGGGAAAAACTGTTTTTT. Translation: CASIEGGDREKLFF.

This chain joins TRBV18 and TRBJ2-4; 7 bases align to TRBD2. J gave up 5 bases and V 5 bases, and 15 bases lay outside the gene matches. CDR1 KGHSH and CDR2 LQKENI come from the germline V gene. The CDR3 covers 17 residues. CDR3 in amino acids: CASSASGRDLGENIQYF. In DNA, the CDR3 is TGTGCCAGCTCAGCTAGCGGAAGAGATCTGGGGGAAAACATTCAGTACTTC.

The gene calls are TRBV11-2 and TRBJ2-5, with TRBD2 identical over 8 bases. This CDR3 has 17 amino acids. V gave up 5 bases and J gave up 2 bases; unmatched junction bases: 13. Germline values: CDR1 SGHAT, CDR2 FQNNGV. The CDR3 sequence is CASSVNRPTSGQETQYF. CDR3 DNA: TGTGCCAGCAGCGTAAACCGCCCTACTAGCGGACAAGAGACCCAGTACTTC. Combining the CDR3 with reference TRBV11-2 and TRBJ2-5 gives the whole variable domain EAGVAQSPRYKIIEKRQSVAFWCNPISGHATLYWYQQILGQGPKLLIQFQNNGVVDDSQLPKDRFSAERLKGVDSTLKIQPAKLEDSAVYLCASSVNRPTSGQETQYFGPGTRLLVL.

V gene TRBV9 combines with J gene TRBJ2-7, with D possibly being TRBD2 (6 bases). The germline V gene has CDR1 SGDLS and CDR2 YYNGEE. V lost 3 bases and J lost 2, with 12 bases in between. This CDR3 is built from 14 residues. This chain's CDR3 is CASSGEDGPYEQYF. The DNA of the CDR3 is TGTGCCAGCAGCGGGGAGGACGGCCCCTACGAGCAGTACTTC.

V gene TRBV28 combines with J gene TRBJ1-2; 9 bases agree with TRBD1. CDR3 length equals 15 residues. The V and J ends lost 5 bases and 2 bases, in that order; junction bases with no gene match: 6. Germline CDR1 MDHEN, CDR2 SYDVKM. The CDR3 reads CASSGAGTGNYGYTF. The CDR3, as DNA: TGTGCCAGCAGTGGGGCCGGGACAGGGAACTATGGCTACACCTTC.

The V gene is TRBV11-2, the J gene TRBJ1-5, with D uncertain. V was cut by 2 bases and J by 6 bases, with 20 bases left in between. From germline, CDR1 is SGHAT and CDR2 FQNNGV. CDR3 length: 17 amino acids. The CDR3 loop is CASSLSLMRGARQPQHF. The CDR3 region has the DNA TGTGCCAGCAGCTTAAGTCTAATGCGGGGAGCGCGTCAGCCCCAGCATTTT.

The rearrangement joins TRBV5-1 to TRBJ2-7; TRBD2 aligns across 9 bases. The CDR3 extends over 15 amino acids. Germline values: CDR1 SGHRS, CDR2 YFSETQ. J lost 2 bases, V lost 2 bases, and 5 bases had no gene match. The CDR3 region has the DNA TGCGCCAGCAGCTTACGGTCTAGCGGGACCTACGAGCAGTACTTC. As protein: CASSLRSSGTYEQYF.